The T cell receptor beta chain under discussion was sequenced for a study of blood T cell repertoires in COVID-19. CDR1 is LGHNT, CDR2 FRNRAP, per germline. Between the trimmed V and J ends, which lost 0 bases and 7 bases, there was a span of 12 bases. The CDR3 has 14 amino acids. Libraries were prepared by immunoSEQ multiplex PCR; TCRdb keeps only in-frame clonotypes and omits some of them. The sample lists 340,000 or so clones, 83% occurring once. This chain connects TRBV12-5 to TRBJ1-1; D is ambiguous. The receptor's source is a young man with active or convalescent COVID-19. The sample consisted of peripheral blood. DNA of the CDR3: TGTGCTAGTGGTTTGGTGGGCGGGTATATTGAAGCTTTCTTT. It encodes CASGLVGGYIEAFF.